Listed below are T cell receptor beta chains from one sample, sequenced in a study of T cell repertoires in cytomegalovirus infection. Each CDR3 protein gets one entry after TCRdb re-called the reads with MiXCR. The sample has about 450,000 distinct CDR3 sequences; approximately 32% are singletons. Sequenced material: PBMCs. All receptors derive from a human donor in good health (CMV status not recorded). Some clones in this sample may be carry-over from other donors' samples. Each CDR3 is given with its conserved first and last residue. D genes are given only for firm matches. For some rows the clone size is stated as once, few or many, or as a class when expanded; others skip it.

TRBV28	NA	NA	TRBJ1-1	CASSGTAKADTEAFF	TGTGCCAGCAGCGGGACGGCGAAGGCGGACACTGAAGCTTTCTTT
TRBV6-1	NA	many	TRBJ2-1	CASDTRYNEQFF	TGTGCCAGCGACACGAGGTACAATGAGCAGTTCTTC
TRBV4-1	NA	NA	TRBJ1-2	CASSQEFHYGYTF	TGCGCCAGCAGCCAAGAGTTTCACTATGGCTACACCTTC
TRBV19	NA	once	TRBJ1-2	CASSIEDSPSYGYTF	TGTGCCAGTAGTATAGAGGACAGTCCGAGCTATGGCTACACCTTC
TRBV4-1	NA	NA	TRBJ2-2	CASSQDSGLPGELFF	TGCGCCAGCAGCCAAGATTCAGGGTTACCCGGGGAGCTGTTTTTT
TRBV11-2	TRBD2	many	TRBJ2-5	CASSRRGTSGGQETQYF	TGTGCCAGCAGCCGCCGGGGGACTAGCGGGGGACAAGAGACCCAGTACTTC
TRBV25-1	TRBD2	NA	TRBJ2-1	CASSFVTSGKQFF	TGTGCCAGCAGCTTTGTGACTAGCGGTAAGCAGTTCTTC
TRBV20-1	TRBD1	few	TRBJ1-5	CSVNQPGTGNQPQHF	TGCAGTGTTAACCAACCCGGGACAGGCAATCAGCCCCAGCATTTT
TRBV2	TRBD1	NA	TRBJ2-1	CASSTGALYNEQFF	TGTGCCAGCAGTACAGGGGCCTTATACAATGAGCAGTTCTTC
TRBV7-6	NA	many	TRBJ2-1	CASSLAGSPYNEQFF	TGTGCCAGCAGCTTAGCGGGGAGCCCCTACAATGAGCAGTTCTTC
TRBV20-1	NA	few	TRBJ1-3	CSASLRGTSAGNTIYF	TGCAGTGCGAGTCTCAGGGGAACCTCGGCGGGAAACACCATATATTTT
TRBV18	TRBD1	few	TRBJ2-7	CASSPVKTGGYEQYF	TGTGCCAGCTCACCAGTTAAAACAGGGGGCTACGAGCAGTACTTC
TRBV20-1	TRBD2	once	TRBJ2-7	CSARDGSSGGLGFYEQYF	TGCAGTGCTAGAGATGGGTCCAGCGGGGGCCTGGGCTTTTACGAGCAGTACTTC
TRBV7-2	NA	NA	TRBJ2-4	CASSLVGGAGKNIQYF	TGTGCCAGCAGCTTAGTGGGGGGCGCAGGCAAAAACATTCAGTACTTC
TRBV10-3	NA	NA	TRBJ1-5	CAIRRQRQEPQHF	TGTGCCATCAGAAGACAGCGGCAAGAGCCCCAGCATTTT
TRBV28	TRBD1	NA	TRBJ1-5	CASRPRGGSNQPQHF	TGTGCCAGCAGACCCAGGGGGGGGTCCAATCAGCCCCAGCATTTT
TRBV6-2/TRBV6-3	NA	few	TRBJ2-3	CASSYAPDTQYF	TGTGCCAGCAGTTACGCCCCAGATACGCAGTATTTT
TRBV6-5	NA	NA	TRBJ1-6	CASSYSALRYNSPLHF	TGTGCCAGCAGTTATTCCGCCCTGCGTTATAATTCACCCCTCCACTTT
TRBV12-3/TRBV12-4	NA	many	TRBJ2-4	CASSTPDKASKNIQYF	TGTGCCAGCAGTACCCCGGACAAGGCCTCCAAAAACATTCAGTACTTC
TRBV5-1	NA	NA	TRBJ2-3	CASSLRPGLLSADTQYF	TGCGCCAGCAGCTTGCGCCCGGGACTCCTGTCGGCAGATACGCAGTATTTT
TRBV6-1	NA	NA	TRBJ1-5	CASGTVYSNQPQHF	TGTGCCAGCGGGACCGTATATAGCAATCAGCCCCAGCATTTT
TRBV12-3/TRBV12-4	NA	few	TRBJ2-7	CASSLAAGRPHEQYF	TGTGCCAGCAGTTTAGCAGCCGGACGACCCCACGAGCAGTACTTC
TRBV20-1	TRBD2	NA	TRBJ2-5	CSARDIGGGAETQYF	TGCAGTGCTAGAGATATTGGCGGGGGGGCGGAGACCCAGTACTTC
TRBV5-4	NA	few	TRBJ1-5	CASSLDDQPQHF	TGTGCCAGCAGCTTGGACGATCAGCCCCAGCATTTT
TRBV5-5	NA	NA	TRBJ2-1	CASSLEAGTYNEQFF	TGTGCCAGCAGCTTGGAGGCAGGAACCTACAATGAGCAGTTCTTC
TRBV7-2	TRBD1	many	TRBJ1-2	CASSLAGGQGARGYTF	TGTGCCAGCAGCTTAGCTGGAGGACAGGGGGCGCGTGGCTACACCTTC
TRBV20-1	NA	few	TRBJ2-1	CSATGAIHDYNEQFF	TGCAGTGCTACCGGGGCAATACACGACTACAATGAGCAGTTCTTC
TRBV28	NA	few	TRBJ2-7	CASSLDTGGFSYEQYF	TGTGCCAGCAGTTTAGACACTGGCGGCTTCTCCTACGAGCAGTACTTC
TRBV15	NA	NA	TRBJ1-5	CATSLGIISNQPQHF	TGTGCCACCAGTCTAGGGATCATTAGCAATCAGCCCCAGCATTTT
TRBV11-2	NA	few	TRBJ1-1	CASSFTTEEAFF	TGTGCCAGCAGCTTCACGACAGAGGAAGCTTTCTTT
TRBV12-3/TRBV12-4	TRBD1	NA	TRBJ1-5	CASSIGTGGNQPQHF	TGTGCCAGCAGTATCGGGACAGGGGGCAATCAGCCCCAGCATTTT
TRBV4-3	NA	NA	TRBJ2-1	CASSQDTLEPINEQFF	TGCGCCAGCAGCCAAGACACCCTGGAACCGATCAATGAGCAGTTCTTC